This T cell receptor (beta chain) is from a study of regulatory T cells in long-lasting Graves disease. Overall study context: Under 3 months of antithyroid drugs had been taken by newly diagnosed Graves' patients.

Time point in this sample: newly diagnosed GD, antithyroid drugs for less than 3 months. PBMCs provided the RNA from which the TCR library was made. Building the TCR beta libraries relied on iRepertoire HTBI primers, and CDR3 regions underwent Arm-PCR. A single record per CDR3 protein comes from TCRdb applying MiXCR to the multiplex PCR reads. The table lists approximately 470,000 distinct CDR3 sequences, around 16% of them singletons. These same records also appear under a second study, on T cells in Graves' hyperthyroidism and ophthalmopathy.

The receptor was derived from a man in his forties with Graves disease. The source was peripheral blood mononuclear cells (PBMCs), collected at new diagnosis, from a patient treated with antithyroid drugs.

CDR3 sequence: CASSGTGSGELFF. In DNA, the CDR3 is TGTGCCAGCAGTGGCACAGGGTCCGGGGAGCTGTTTTTT. The chain combines TRBV6-1 with TRBJ2-2; possibly TRBD1 for D (6 bases). CDR3 length equals 13 residues. The germline V and J ends were trimmed by 4 bases and 6 bases, with 9 bases remaining between them. Germline CDR1 is MNHNS and CDR2 is SASEGT.